The text below deals with one T cell receptor (beta chain). The data derive from a study of blood T cell repertoires in COVID-19. Study context: The United States, Italy and Spain provided the acute and convalescent COVID-19 samples. From T cells, B-cell-depleted T cells, or PBMCs came the material, which was cDNA or gDNA.

J was trimmed by 11 bases and V by 1 base; bases with no gene match: 7. The CDR3 is 15 residues long. Germline CDR1 is SGHTA and CDR2 is FQGNSA. In the authors' workflow: Estimation of nucleated cell counts was performed using reference gene primer amplification. Sequencing was performed with immunoSEQ multiplex PCR; in TCRdb, only in-frame clones are kept and a portion is missing. For V, J and clone size, that table is used; D and trimming come from the DNA. The table lists 65,000 to 95,000 clones, about 80% of them singletons. V is TRBV7-2 and J is TRBJ2-3; 12 nucleotides align to TRBD2. The TCR comes from a man between 50 and 59 years old with active or convalescent COVID-19. The specimen sequenced was peripheral blood. The CDR3 DNA reads as TGTGCCAGCAGCTTAGGCCCTAGCGGGGGGGCGAAGCAGTATTTT. The encoded protein is CASSLGPSGGAKQYF.